A single sample is the source of the 27 T cell receptor beta chains below, sequenced in a study of CD8+CD57+ T cells in acquired aplastic anemia. Both TCR beta VDJ combination and CDR3 sequence profiling were carried out. Genomic DNA was the template for this profiling. TCRdb re-derived calls from the reads in MiXCR, one entry per CDR3 protein. The sample includes about 150,000 distinct CDR3 sequences, about 48% of them seen just once. CD8+CD57+ cell expansion, shown by flow cytometry, had occurred in the patients selected for sequencing. Sequencing was performed on sorted CD4+, CD8+, or CD8+CD57+ T cells (not recorded which) from PBMCs. These receptors were collected from a human donor with aplastic anemia.

V gene TRBV19 combines with J gene TRBJ2-7; 9 bases map to TRBD1. The CDR3 totals 13 residues. V gave up 7 bases and J gave up 2 bases; unmatched junction bases: 3. Germline V gene lookup returns CDR1 LNHDA and CDR2 SQIVND (reference sequence). Written as DNA, the CDR3 is TGTGCCAGTATGGGGACAGGGCCCTACGAGCAGTACTTC. Protein product: CASMGTGPYEQYF.

Comment on this clonotype: A much larger clone lies a single base off, so this may be a read error. This CDR3 fails to terminate in the conserved phenylalanine or tryptophan, so it likely reflects a read error. The chain employs TRBV5-1 and TRBJ1-4; 7 bases align to TRBD1. This CDR3 comprises 12 residues. With 8 bases clipped from V and 6 bases from J, the junction kept 4 bases outside the gene matches. Germline V gene lookup returns CDR1 SGHRS and CDR2 YFSETQ. CDR3 amino acids: CASAGTDEKLFV. CDR3 in DNA: TGCGCCAGTGCCGGGACAGATGAAAAACTGTTTGTT.

In this sample, this clonotype turned up a few times. The DNA for the CDR3 is TGTGCCAGCAGTTACTCGCCAGGGCGGGAAAAACTGTTTTTT. It codes for CASSYSPGREKLFF. The chain employs TRBV6-5 and TRBJ1-4; D is possibly TRBD1 (5 bases). The CDR3 is 14 amino acids. CDR1 and CDR2 (germline): MNHEY, SVGAGI. V was pared by 0 bases and J by 8 bases, with 10 bases between.

This clonotype was counted many times. This chain uses TRBV7-9 with TRBJ2-3, with 13 bases that match TRBD2. The CDR3 sequence is 17 residues long. Germline V gene data show CDR1 as SEHNR and CDR2 as FQNEAQ (reference sequence). V shed 5 bases, J shed 5 bases, and the junction held 10 bases outside the gene matches. This CDR3 is CASSHPTSGGRGDTQYF. CDR3 DNA: TGTGCCAGCAGCCATCCGACTAGCGGGGGGCGGGGAGATACGCAGTATTTT.

J is TRBJ1-1 and V is TRBV5-5, with TRBD1 identical over 7 bases. V lost 3 bases to trimming and J lost 3 bases; unmatched junction nucleotides: 5. This CDR3 has 14 residues. CDR1 is SGHKS and CDR2 is YYEKEE in the germline V gene (reference sequence). The CDR3 nucleotides are TGTGCCAGCAGCTACAACAGGGGCGACACTGAAGCTTTCTTT. This translates into CASSYNRGDTEAFF.

The chain combines TRBV7-8 with TRBJ1-5; D gene unclear. The ends were cut back, 4 bases at V and 3 bases at J, with 4 bases in the middle. The CDR3 covers 12 residues. The germline V gene encodes CDR1 SGHVS and CDR2 FQNEAQ. CDR3 in DNA: TGTGCCAGCAGCTCGAACAATCAGCCCCAGCATTTT. This encodes CASSSNNQPQHF.

This clonotype was seen more than once but under ten times. The chain joins TRBV12-3 or TRBV12-4 to TRBJ2-3, with 9 bases aligning to TRBD2. With 1 base clipped from V and 4 bases from J, the junction kept 3 bases outside the gene matches. CDR3 length: 15 amino acids. The CDR3 is CASSLGRGGPDTQYF. The CDR3 coding sequence is TGTGCCAGCAGTTTAGGGCGGGGGGGCCCAGATACGCAGTATTTT.

This clonotype was detected only a few times. This rearrangement joins TRBV5-1 to TRBJ1-2; D is uncertain. Germline V lookup: CDR1 SGHRS, CDR2 YFSETQ. The CDR3 covers 11 residues. The V and J ends lost 7 bases and 3 bases respectively, with 7 bases between them. CDR3 amino acids: CASGQDYGYTF. The CDR3 coding sequence is TGCGCCAGCGGGCAGGACTATGGCTACACCTTC.

Turning to this clonotype: An end of the junction differs from the germline gene, which may be a read error. The chain employs TRBV25-1 and TRBJ2-5; 7 positions agree with TRBD2. Germline CDR1 is MGHDK and CDR2 is SYGVNS. The CDR3 has 14 amino acids. The CDR3 coding sequence is TGTGCCAGCAGTGAATTCCGGGCGGGGGAGATCCAGTACTTC. It specifies CASSEFRAGEIQYF.

The chain's CDR3 is CATGTVNTEAFF. DNA for the CDR3: TGTGCCACCGGGACAGTGAACACTGAAGCTTTCTTT. The chain links TRBV10-3 to TRBJ1-1; 7 nucleotides agree with TRBD1. With V trimmed by 10 bases and J by 0 bases, 2 bases remained unmatched. This CDR3 contains 12 residues. The germline V gene encodes CDR1 ENHRY and CDR2 SYGVKD.

This clonotype has more than one count but fewer than ten. The DNA of the CDR3 is TGTGCCAGCAGTTATAGCGGGGAATCCCTGTGGGCCGGGGAGCTGTTTTTT. It encodes CASSYSGESLWAGELFF. V and J are TRBV6-5 and TRBJ2-2; 8 positions match TRBD2. The CDR3 consists of 17 residues. With 3 bases clipped from V and 6 bases from J, the junction kept 12 bases outside the gene matches. CDR1 MNHEY and CDR2 SVGAGI come from the germline V gene.

V gene TRBV6-1 combines with J gene TRBJ1-5, with a weak D call TRBD1 (5 bases). The V gene lost 7 bases and the J gene lost 2 bases, with 9 bases spanning the gap. CDR1 and CDR2 (germline): MNHNS, SASEGT. The CDR3 extends over 13 amino acids. Here the CDR3 DNA reads TGTGCCAGCACCGGGGCGGGCAATCAGCCCCAGCATTTT. It translates to CASTGAGNQPQHF.

This rearrangement joins TRBV25-1 to TRBJ1-6; D is unclear. The CDR3 spans 14 residues. V lost 1 base, J lost 8 bases, and 9 bases lay in between. Germline assignment: CDR1 MGHDK and CDR2 SYGVNS. The CDR3 DNA follows: TGTGCCAGCAGTGAATTAAACAGCTATTCACCCCTCCACTTT. Protein sequence: CASSELNSYSPLHF.

In nucleotides, the CDR3 is TGTGCCACCAGCAGAGATCTTCATAACTATGGCTACACCTTC. Amino acids: CATSRDLHNYGYTF. The chain links TRBV15 to TRBJ1-2; D not certain. Germline values: CDR1 LNHNV, CDR2 YYDKDF (reference sequence). This CDR3 is built from 14 residues. V lost 0 bases, J lost 1 base, and 6 bases lay in between.

In this sample, this clonotype turned up many times. The chain joins TRBV6-4 to TRBJ2-1; 7 bases match TRBD2. Germline V gene lookup returns CDR1 MRHNA and CDR2 SNTAGT. J lost 6 bases, V lost 6 bases, and 11 bases had no gene match. The CDR3 totals 15 residues. Here the CDR3 reads CASSDGGSTSNEQFF. As DNA, the CDR3 is TGTGCCAGCAGCGACGGCGGGAGCACATCCAATGAGCAGTTCTTC.

This clonotype is a singleton in its sample. The genes are TRBV7-3 and TRBJ2-7; possible D gene TRBD2, 5 bases. Germline values: CDR1 SGHTA, CDR2 FQGTGA. The CDR3 is 13 residues long. Trimming took 10 bases from V and 2 from J, leaving 15 bases between them. This CDR3 reads CATDPRGTYEQYF. CDR3 sequence (DNA): TGTGCCACAGATCCTCGGGGTACCTACGAGCAGTACTTC.

V is TRBV4-1 and J is TRBJ2-4; D might be TRBD2 (5 bases). CDR3 length: 17 residues. With 4 bases removed from V and 2 bases from J, the gap between germline ends came to 18 bases. Germline loops: CDR1 MGHRA, CDR2 YSYEKL. The CDR3 here is CASSPVSVSSSKNIQYF. The CDR3 region has the DNA TGCGCCAGCAGCCCAGTTTCAGTCTCTAGCTCCAAAAACATTCAGTACTTC.

The rearrangement uses TRBV6-4 and TRBJ2-1, with TRBD1 matching over 9 bases. After removal of 4 bases from V and 9 bases from J, the junction contained 10 bases not matched to a gene. Per the germline V gene, CDR1 is MRHNA and CDR2 is SNTAGT. This CDR3 spans 15 amino acids. CDR3 loop: CASSAQGASAGEQFF. CDR3 nucleotide sequence: TGTGCCAGCAGTGCACAGGGGGCCTCAGCCGGTGAGCAGTTCTTC.

This clonotype was detected only once. J is TRBJ1-6 and V is TRBV19, with 7 bases that match TRBD1. CDR3 length: 14 residues. The germline V gene encodes CDR1 LNHDA and CDR2 SQIVND (reference sequence). V was pared by 6 bases and J by 8 bases, with 7 bases of the junction left unmatched. The CDR3 protein is CASSATGSHSPLHF. Written as DNA, the CDR3 is TGTGCCAGTAGCGCGACAGGGTCCCATTCACCCCTCCACTTT.

The chain employs TRBV10-3 and TRBJ1-2; D unclear. Trimming removed 2 bases at V and 1 base at J, with 5 bases between. This CDR3 comprises 13 residues. The V gene's germline CDR1 is ENHRY and CDR2 SYGVKD. The CDR3 reads CAISEDRNYGYTF. CDR3 nucleotide sequence: TGTGCCATCAGTGAGGACCGTAACTATGGCTACACCTTC.

This clonotype was counted many times. This sequence joins TRBV7-9 and TRBJ2-1, with D hard to call. Trimming pared 4 bases from V and 1 base from J, leaving 11 bases between. The CDR3 totals 15 residues. Germline values: CDR1 SEHNR, CDR2 FQNEAQ (reference sequence). The DNA for the CDR3 is TGTGCCAGCAGCTCTCGGGCATCTTCCTACAATGAGCAGTTCTTC. It encodes CASSSRASSYNEQFF.

This sequence joins TRBV19 and TRBJ2-5, with 7 positions matching TRBD1. Germline assignment: CDR1 LNHDA and CDR2 SQIVND (reference sequence). CDR3 size: 14 residues. V gave up 3 bases and J gave up 7 bases; unmatched junction bases: 8. The CDR3 region is CASSMRGLAVTQYF. CDR3 in DNA: TGTGCCAGTAGTATGAGGGGGCTGGCGGTGACCCAGTACTTC.

This chain links TRBV7-9 with TRBJ1-1; D is undetermined. Looked up from germline, CDR1 is SEHNR and CDR2 is FQNEAQ (reference sequence). With 1 base removed from V and 6 bases from J, the gap between germline ends came to 9 bases. The CDR3 loop spans 13 amino acids. CDR3 bases: TGTGCCAGCAGCTTAGTGGAGTGGGCTGAAGCTTTCTTT. It encodes CASSLVEWAEAFF.

In this sample, this clonotype turned up many times. V is TRBV6-2 or TRBV6-3 and J is TRBJ2-1; D uncertain. The CDR3 consists of 15 residues. Looked up from germline, CDR1 is MNHEY and CDR2 is SVGEGT. V dropped 2 bases and J dropped 0 bases, with 8 bases sitting between them. The CDR3 DNA reads TGTGCCAGCAGTTACCTGGGTAGCTCCTACAATGAGCAGTTCTTC. Translating it yields CASSYLGSSYNEQFF.

This clonotype has more than one count but fewer than ten. The CDR3 DNA is TGTGCCAGCAGCTTAACAGGGGTTGAAGCTTTCTTT. As protein: CASSLTGVEAFF. The chain joins TRBV7-2 to TRBJ1-1, with 7 bases that match TRBD1. From germline, CDR1 is SGHTA and CDR2 FQGNSA. This CDR3 has 12 amino acids. The V segment lost 2 bases and the J segment 7 bases; nucleotides outside the gene matches: 1.

This clonotype was detected ten times or more. The V call is TRBV4-1, the J call TRBJ2-7, with no clear D. Germline CDR1 and CDR2: MGHRA and YSYEKL. The CDR3 runs to 14 residues. Trimming stripped 3 bases from V and 2 bases from J, with 11 bases between. The CDR3 coding sequence is TGCGCCAGCAGCCACCTCCTCGCCCCCTACGAGCAGTACTTC. This codes for CASSHLLAPYEQYF.

V gene TRBV7-3 combines with J gene TRBJ2-1; D perhaps matches TRBD2 (6 bases). V dropped 8 bases and J dropped 9 bases, with 11 bases sitting between them. The CDR3 totals 11 residues. Per germline, CDR1 SGHTA and CDR2 FQGTGA. This chain's CDR3 is CASQEGGEQFF. The CDR3 region has the DNA TGTGCCAGCCAGGAGGGCGGTGAGCAGTTCTTC.